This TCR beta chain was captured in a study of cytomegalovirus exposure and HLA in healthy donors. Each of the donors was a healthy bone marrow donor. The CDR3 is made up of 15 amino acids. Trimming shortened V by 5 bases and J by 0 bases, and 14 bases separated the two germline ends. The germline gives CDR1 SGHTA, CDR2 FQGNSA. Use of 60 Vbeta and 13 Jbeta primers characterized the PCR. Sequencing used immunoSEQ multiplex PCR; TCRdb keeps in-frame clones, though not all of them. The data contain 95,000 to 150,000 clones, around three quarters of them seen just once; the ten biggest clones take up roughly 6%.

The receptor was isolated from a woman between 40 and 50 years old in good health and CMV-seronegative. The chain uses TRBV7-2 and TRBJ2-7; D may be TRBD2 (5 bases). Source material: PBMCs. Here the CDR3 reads CASSARRGNSYEQYF. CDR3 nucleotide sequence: TGTGCCAGCAGCGCCCGGCGAGGGAACTCCTACGAGCAGTACTTC.